This TCR beta chain was captured in a study of T cells in Graves' hyperthyroidism and ophthalmopathy. This clonotype was detected many times. Amplified TCR beta CDR3 regions came from RNA transcripts. First-round RT-PCR of the TCR CDR3 relied on the HTBI primer set. TCRdb analysed the multiplex PCR reads with MiXCR anew, one entry per CDR3 protein. The sample holds about 290,000 distinct CDR3 sequences; roughly an eighth are singletons and the top ten take 7.9%. The sequence was collected from a woman in her forties with Graves' hyperthyroidism. Sequenced sample: blood.

CDR3 amino acids: CSARTSGRPEQYF. The CDR3 coding sequence is TGCAGTGCTAGAACTAGCGGGAGACCCGAGCAGTACTTC. The V call is TRBV20-1, the J call TRBJ2-7; TRBD2 matches 11 bases. The CDR3 extends over 13 amino acids. Germline V gene data show CDR1 as DFQATT and CDR2 as SNEGSKA (reference sequence). J was trimmed by 6 bases and V by 2 bases; bases with no gene match: 3.